A single sample gave rise to the 28 T cell receptor beta chains below, sequenced in a study of OX40 agonist ivuxolimab in advanced cancers. Method: immunoSEQ multiplex PCR; TCRdb's copy keeps in-frame clones and lacks some. The sample holds approximately 26,000 clones, about 80% seen once. Sequenced material: CD4+ or CD8+ T cells sorted from blood, taken in a trial of the OX40 agonist ivuxolimab. These receptors originate from an adult with an advanced solid tumor such as melanoma, head and neck, liver or kidney cancer.

The chain is built from TRBV19 and TRBJ1-6; D is possibly TRBD1 (5 bases). Germline V gives CDR1 LNHDA, CDR2 SQIVND (reference sequence). Trimming cost V 2 bases and J 9 bases, with 11 bases left between them. This CDR3 region has 14 residues. The CDR3 coding sequence is TGTGCCAGTAGTATAAGTATCGGGGGTTCACCCCTCCACTTT. Translation gives CASSISIGGSPLHF.

This sequence joins TRBV7-9 and TRBJ2-7; 8 bases are a match to TRBD2. This CDR3 spans 14 amino acids. CDR1 and CDR2 from the germline V gene are SEHNR and FQNEAQ (reference sequence). V trimming: 1 base; J trimming: 5 bases; junction bases outside the gene matches: 4. CDR3 residues: CASSLETSVHEQYF. CDR3 bases: TGTGCCAGCAGCTTAGAGACTAGCGTCCACGAGCAGTACTTC.

This rearrangement joins TRBV30 to TRBJ1-2; D gene unclear. The CDR3 sequence is 12 residues long. The germline V and J ends were trimmed by 0 bases and 0 bases, with 2 bases remaining between them. Per the germline V gene, CDR1 is GTSNPN and CDR2 is SVGIG (reference sequence). CDR3: CAWSVSNYGYTF. CDR3 in DNA: TGTGCCTGGAGTGTCTCTAACTATGGCTACACCTTC.

The genes are TRBV19 and TRBJ1-2; no clear D gene. Germline CDR1 LNHDA, CDR2 SQIVND (reference sequence). V lost 4 bases and J 4 bases, leaving 7 bases between the germline ends. The CDR3 loop spans 12 amino acids. CDR3 coding DNA: TGTGCCAGTAGTAAAGATTTCTATGGCTACACCTTC. It translates to CASSKDFYGYTF.

The rearrangement uses TRBV19 and TRBJ1-2; 8 bases line up with TRBD1. Germline values: CDR1 LNHDA, CDR2 SQIVND (reference sequence). The V gene end was trimmed by 7 bases and the J gene end by 7 bases; junction bases not matched to a gene: 14. The CDR3 has 15 residues. The CDR3 loop is CASTQTPGQASGYTF. The CDR3 DNA is TGTGCCAGTACCCAGACTCCGGGACAGGCGTCTGGCTACACCTTC. The full variable domain, its missing parts supplied by reference TRBV19 and TRBJ1-2, is DGGITQSPKYLFRKEGQNVTLSCEQNLNHDAMYWYRQDPGQGLRLIYYSQIVNDFQKGDIAEGYSVSREKKESFPLTVTSAQKNPTAFYLCASTQTPGQASGYTFGSGTRLTVV.

The V and J genes are TRBV5-1 and TRBJ2-7; D is uncertain. The CDR3 extends over 13 amino acids. Trimming left V 0 bases short and J 4 bases short, with 8 bases between. Germline V gene lookup returns CDR1 SGHRS and CDR2 YFSETQ. As DNA, the CDR3 is TGCGCCAGCAGCTTGGATTTGGATTACGAGCAGTACTTC. This translates into CASSLDLDYEQYF.

The gene calls are TRBV25-1 and TRBJ2-5, with D unclear. Per the germline V gene, CDR1 is MGHDK and CDR2 is SYGVNS. V was cut by 3 bases and J by 5 bases, with 4 bases left in between. The CDR3 length is 11 residues. In DNA form, the CDR3 reads TGTGCCAGCAGTGATTGGGAGACCCAGTACTTC. Its translation is CASSDWETQYF.

The genes are TRBV28 and TRBJ2-4, with D possibly called TRBD1 or TRBD2 (7 bases each). V shed 0 bases and J shed 5 bases, with 20 bases lying between them. The germline V gene encodes CDR1 MDHEN and CDR2 SYDVKM. The CDR3 runs 18 residues. The CDR3 DNA sequence: TGTGCCAGCAGTTTATGGGAAGGGGAGGGGGCCCTCCAAAACATTCAGTACTTC. Translating it yields CASSLWEGEGALQNIQYF. Full variable domain (outside the CDR3, taken from reference TRBV28 and TRBJ2-4): DVKVTQSSRYLVKRTGEKVFLECVQDMDHENMFWYRQDPGLGLRLIYFSYDVKMKEKGDIPEGYSVSREKKERFSLILESASTNQTSMYLCASSLWEGEGALQNIQYFGAGTRLSVL.

This clone was counted a single time. The CDR3 nucleotides are TGTGCCAGCAGCGTCGTCGACCGCGGCGCTGAAGCTTTCTTT. Residues: CASSVVDRGAEAFF. V usage is TRBV9 and J usage is TRBJ1-1; unclear D gene. The V end lost 2 bases, the J end lost 6 bases, and 14 bases lay between the germline ends. Germline lookup yields CDR1 SGDLS and CDR2 YYNGEE. The CDR3 length is 14 residues.

The gene calls are TRBV19 and TRBJ2-2; D call uncertain. Trimming removed 3 bases from V and 4 bases from J, with 12 bases in between. The CDR3 runs to 15 residues. CDR1 LNHDA and CDR2 SQIVND come from the germline V gene (reference sequence). The CDR3 nucleotides read TGTGCCAGTAGTATTTTCCAAGGTGGCACCGGGGAGCTGTTTTTT. It translates to CASSIFQGGTGELFF.

This rearrangement joins TRBV2 to TRBJ1-2, with D possibly being TRBD1 (6 bases). Between the trimmed V and J ends, which lost 4 bases and 7 bases, there was a span of 10 bases. The CDR3 totals 12 residues. The germline gives CDR1 SNHLY, CDR2 FYNNEI. CDR3 nucleotide sequence: TGTGCCAGCAGTGCACAGGGTTCTGGCTACACCTTC. Protein: CASSAQGSGYTF. Filled out from reference TRBV2 and TRBJ1-2, the complete variable domain reads EPEVTQTPSHQVTQMGQEVILRCVPISNHLYFYWYRQILGQKVEFLVSFYNNEISEKSEIFDDQFSVERPDGSNFTLKIRSTKLEDSAMYFCASSAQGSGYTFGSGTRLTVV.

This chain connects TRBV11-2 to TRBJ1-3; no reliable D call. CDR1 and CDR2 from the germline V gene are SGHAT and FQNNGV. V lost 2 bases to trimming and J lost 0 bases, with 5 bases between them. The CDR3 extends over 14 amino acids. CDR3 sequence: CASSLWLSGNTIYF. CDR3 nucleotide sequence: TGTGCCAGCAGCTTATGGCTCTCTGGAAACACCATATATTTT. The complete variable domain, with remaining parts taken from reference TRBV11-2 and TRBJ1-3, reads EAGVAQSPRYKIIEKRQSVAFWCNPISGHATLYWYQQILGQGPKLLIQFQNNGVVDDSQLPKDRFSAERLKGVDSTLKIQPAKLEDSAVYLCASSLWLSGNTIYFGEGSWLTVV.

This chain joins TRBV4-1 and TRBJ1-2; the D gene is possibly TRBD1 (5 bases). The germline V gene has CDR1 MGHRA and CDR2 YSYEKL. The CDR3 totals 16 residues. Trimming shortened V by 0 bases and J by 0 bases, and 11 bases separated the two germline ends. CDR3 bases: TGCGCCAGCAGCCAAGAGGAAATGACAGCTAACTATGGCTACACCTTC. This encodes CASSQEEMTANYGYTF.

The chain couples TRBV5-5 to TRBJ2-3, with D tentatively TRBD2 (6 bases). This CDR3 has 16 amino acids. V dropped 0 bases and J dropped 2 bases, with 13 bases sitting between them. Looked up from germline, CDR1 is SGHKS and CDR2 is YYEKEE (reference sequence). The CDR3 sequence: CASSLDLGGSTDTQYF. CDR3 DNA: TGTGCCAGCAGCTTGGATCTTGGGGGGTCCACAGATACGCAGTATTTT.

This rearrangement joins TRBV19 to TRBJ1-4; D ambiguous. Germline CDR1 and CDR2: LNHDA and SQIVND (reference sequence). V was shortened by 4 bases and J by 3 bases, with 6 bases between the two germline ends. CDR3 length: 13 amino acids. CDR3 residues: CASSTWANEKLFF. In DNA form, the CDR3 reads TGTGCCAGTAGTACGTGGGCTAATGAAAAACTGTTTTTT.

This sequence joins TRBV25-1 and TRBJ1-6, with 11 positions matching TRBD1. Per the germline V gene, CDR1 is MGHDK and CDR2 is SYGVNS. The CDR3 extends over 14 amino acids. After removal of 5 bases from V and 11 bases from J, the junction contained 5 bases not matched to a gene. This chain's CDR3 is CASSQMGQGAPLHF. The CDR3 nucleotides read TGTGCCAGCAGTCAAATGGGACAGGGGGCACCCCTCCACTTT.

DNA of the CDR3: TGTGCCAGCAGCTCCACCGGGGAGCTGTTTTTT. Its translation: CASSSTGELFF. The V call is TRBV27, the J call TRBJ2-2; D ambiguous. Germline loops: CDR1 MNHEY, CDR2 SMNVEV (reference sequence). V shed 6 bases and J shed 4 bases, with 3 bases lying between them. The CDR3 runs to 11 residues.

A remark on this clone: This CDR3 is also generated by other DNA sequences in the sample. The chain employs TRBV5-1 and TRBJ2-3; 7 nucleotides match TRBD2. The CDR3 sequence is 15 residues long. The germline V gene encodes CDR1 SGHRS and CDR2 YFSETQ. J gave up 0 bases and V 2 bases, and 3 bases lay outside the gene matches. The CDR3 region is CASSLVGGSTDTQYF. For the CDR3, the DNA is TGCGCCAGCAGCTTAGTCGGGGGGAGCACAGATACGCAGTATTTT.

With respect to this clone: A read error may produce the germline difference seen at one junction end. The chain recombines TRBV5-4 with TRBJ2-7, with 10 bases fitting TRBD2. CDR3 size: 20 residues. The germline CDR1 and CDR2 sequences are SGHNT and YYREEE (reference sequence). CDR3 residues: CASSFQIGGGALGSSGGFEF. The CDR3 DNA reads as TGTGCCAGCAGCTTCCAAATAGGAGGGGGCGCGCTTGGGTCTAGCGGGGGATTTGAGTTC.

V is TRBV2 and J is TRBJ1-2; weak D call: TRBD1 (5 bases). V shed 6 bases and J shed 8 bases, with 10 bases lying between them. This CDR3 has 11 amino acids. Germline V gene lookup returns CDR1 SNHLY and CDR2 FYNNEI. CDR3 loop: CASSSGHGYTF. The CDR3 coding sequence is TGTGCCAGCAGCTCAGGGCACGGCTACACCTTC.

The chain recombines TRBV28 with TRBJ1-3; no firm D call. From germline, CDR1 is MDHEN and CDR2 SYDVKM. Trimming removed 6 bases from V and 3 bases from J, with 12 bases in between. The CDR3 spans 14 residues. CDR3 DNA sequence: TGTGCCAGCAGCCCCGTGGGAGGTGGAAACACCATATATTTT. Translation: CASSPVGGGNTIYF.

The chain carries TRBV4-2 and TRBJ1-1; D is possibly TRBD1 (5 bases). V lost 4 bases to trimming and J lost 1 base, with 7 bases between them. Germline loops: CDR1 LGHNA, CDR2 YNFKEQ. This CDR3 region has 13 residues. CDR3 amino acids: CASSPTENTEAFF. The CDR3, as DNA: TGTGCCAGCAGCCCGACAGAGAACACTGAAGCTTTCTTT.

V is TRBV7-6 and J is TRBJ1-1; weak D call: TRBD1 (6 bases). In germline, CDR1 is SGHVS, CDR2 FNYEAQ. Trimming shortened V by 8 bases and J by 0 bases, and 31 bases separated the two germline ends. The CDR3 is 20 amino acids. Here the CDR3 reads CASVPTGATQSRFMNTEAFF. The CDR3 DNA is TGTGCCAGCGTCCCTACGGGGGCCACTCAATCCCGATTCATGAACACTGAAGCTTTCTTT.

The chain links TRBV18 to TRBJ1-1, with D maybe TRBD1 (5 bases). The CDR3 totals 15 residues. Germline-derived CDR1 and CDR2 are KGHSH and LQKENI. V lost 2 bases and J lost 1, with 11 bases in between. In DNA, the CDR3 is TGTGCCAGCTCACCAAGGGGCGGCGAGAACACTGAAGCTTTCTTT. Translation: CASSPRGGENTEAFF.

The rearrangement joins TRBV19 to TRBJ1-5, with 10 bases that match TRBD1. Trimming removed 3 bases from V and 6 bases from J; junction bases left unmatched: 2. The CDR3 sequence is 14 residues long. Germline V lookup: CDR1 LNHDA, CDR2 SQIVND (reference sequence). The CDR3 reads CASSIRDRGQPQHF. Here the CDR3 DNA reads TGTGCCAGTAGTATCCGGGACAGGGGTCAGCCCCAGCATTTT.

J is TRBJ1-2 and V is TRBV19; D remains unclear. The CDR3 covers 15 residues. With 3 bases removed from V and 4 bases from J, the gap between germline ends came to 15 bases. CDR1 is LNHDA and CDR2 is SQIVND in the germline V gene (reference sequence). For the CDR3, the DNA is TGTGCCAGTAGTATCCTCCTGACGGACTTCTATGGCTACACCTTC. It translates to CASSILLTDFYGYTF.

This chain uses TRBV4-2 with TRBJ2-7; 16 nucleotides align to TRBD2. This CDR3 comprises 18 residues. Germline CDR1 reads LGHNA; CDR2 reads YNFKEQ. The ends lost 5 bases at V and 5 bases at J; junction bases unmatched: 12. This CDR3 reads CASSLNPGTSGGVNEQYF. CDR3 DNA: TGTGCCAGCAGCTTAAATCCCGGGACTAGCGGGGGGGTAAACGAGCAGTACTTC.

This chain joins TRBV5-1 and TRBJ1-6, with no clear D. This CDR3 is 18 amino acids long. From germline, CDR1 is SGHRS and CDR2 YFSETQ. Trimming pared 0 bases from V and 0 bases from J, leaving 13 bases between. CDR3 loop: CASSLVAGQSSYNSPLHF. As DNA, the CDR3 is TGCGCCAGCAGCTTGGTCGCCGGGCAGAGCTCCTATAATTCACCCCTCCACTTT.